Following are 2 T cell receptor beta chains from one sample sequenced in a study of shared clonotypes between healthy human individuals. Repertoires were generated with immunoSEQ multiplex PCR, while TCRdb's copy carries only in-frame clones and drops some. The sample lists roughly 380,000 clones; around 96% were seen once. Sequencing was carried out using memory CD8+ T cells sorted from blood. The subset was: CD45RO+ cells pooled with CCR7-negative TemRA cells. All receptors derive from a man aged 25 to 40 in good health.

J is TRBJ2-1 and V is TRBV5-1; D assignment may be TRBD1 or TRBD2 (5 bases each). V was shortened by 4 bases and J by 9 bases, with 8 bases between the two germline ends. The CDR3 contains 11 residues. Germline values: CDR1 SGHRS, CDR2 YFSETQ. The CDR3 DNA is TGCGCCAGCAGCGCCGGGACTGAGCAGTTCTTC. It is translated as CASSAGTEQFF. The full variable domain, completed using reference TRBV5-1 and TRBJ2-1, is KAGVTQTPRYLIKTRGQQVTLSCSPISGHRSVSWYQQTPGQGLQFLFEYFSETQRNKGNFPGRFSGRQFSNSRSEMNVSTLELGDSALYLCASSAGTEQFFGPGTRLTVL.

This clone was found once. DNA of the CDR3: TGTGCCAGCAGTCCTGGCTACGGTAACAAAGGCTACGAGCAGTACTTC. Translating gives CASSPGYGNKGYEQYF. The V call is TRBV28, the J call TRBJ2-7; D call uncertain. Per the germline V gene, CDR1 is MDHEN and CDR2 is SYDVKM. The CDR3 has 16 residues. V was pared by 5 bases and J by 3 bases, with 20 bases between. The full variable domain, with the rest looked up from reference TRBV28 and TRBJ2-7, is DVKVTQSSRYLVKRTGEKVFLECVQDMDHENMFWYRQDPGLGLRLIYFSYDVKMKEKGDIPEGYSVSREKKERFSLILESASTNQTSMYLCASSPGYGNKGYEQYFGPGTRLTVT.